These 17 T cell receptor beta chains were sequenced from one sample in a study of blood T cells in healthy people across ages. Primed by a sample-barcoded 5' primer and a J-beta primer mix, a second PCR proceeded for 7 to 11 cycles. MiXCR was run by TCRdb on the 5' RACE reads, yielding one entry per CDR3 protein. Of roughly 800,000 distinct CDR3 sequences in the sample, around 25% were seen once. This sample also appeared in a second study, on T cells of mothers and their children.

Material for sequencing was blood. These receptors originate from a boy under 18 in good health.

The chain is built from TRBV28 and TRBJ1-5; 8 nucleotides line up with TRBD1. The V gene end was trimmed by 8 bases and the J gene end by 4 bases; junction bases not matched to a gene: 13. The CDR3 totals 16 residues. Germline V CDR1 and CDR2: MDHEN, SYDVKM. The CDR3 region is CASRGSWTGTNQPQHF. CDR3 nucleotides: TGTGCCAGCCGAGGATCCTGGACAGGGACGAATCAGCCCCAGCATTTT.

This chain uses TRBV23-1 with TRBJ1-5; TRBD1 is a possible D gene (6 bases). TRBV23-1 is an ORF; its function is uncertain. Trimming stripped 1 base from V and 3 bases from J, with 22 bases between. The CDR3 is made up of 19 amino acids. This chain's CDR3 is CASSQYSGGARGFNQPQHF. The CDR3 DNA reads TGCGCCAGCAGTCAATATTCGGGTGGGGCCAGGGGTTTCAATCAGCCCCAGCATTTT.

The chain has TRBV7-3 and TRBJ1-2; D possibly corresponds to TRBD1 (5 bases). The V and J ends lost 1 base and 0 bases respectively, with 9 bases between them. This CDR3 comprises 15 residues. CDR1 is SGHTA and CDR2 is FQGTGA in the germline V gene. CDR3 residues: CASSLMGGANYGYTF. The CDR3 DNA sequence: TGTGCCAGCAGCTTAATGGGGGGAGCTAACTATGGCTACACCTTC.

Only a few counts were recorded for this clonotype. This chain's CDR3 is CASSSTGQAEKLFF. The CDR3, as DNA: TGTGCCAGCAGCTCAACGGGACAGGCAGAAAAACTGTTTTTT. This sequence joins TRBV7-9 and TRBJ1-4; 8 positions match TRBD1. This CDR3 has 14 residues. Germline loops: CDR1 SEHNR, CDR2 FQNEAQ (reference sequence). Trimming took 4 bases from V and 8 from J; bases not matched to a gene: 6.

The J gene is TRBJ2-7, the V gene TRBV5-1, with D maybe TRBD2 (5 bases). The CDR3 spans 15 residues. Trimming stripped 0 bases from V and 3 bases from J, with 13 bases between. Germline CDR1 and CDR2: SGHRS and YFSETQ. CDR3 nucleotides: TGCGCCAGCAGCTTGGGTCCGGGGATGGGCTACGAGCAGTACTTC. Residues: CASSLGPGMGYEQYF.

A word on this clonotype: An end of the junction does not agree with germline; a read error may underlie this. CDR3 sequence: CASTATGNTGAFF. The CDR3 DNA sequence: TGTGCCAGTACTGCGACAGGGAACACTGGAGCTTTCTTT. The V call is TRBV19, the J call TRBJ1-1, with 7 positions matching TRBD1. The CDR3 is made up of 13 amino acids. Per the germline V gene, CDR1 is LNHDA and CDR2 is SQIVND (reference sequence).

For the CDR3, the DNA is TGCGCCAGCAGCTCCTGTACAGGGCAATATCCCGGGGAGCTGTTTTTT. Amino acids: CASSSCTGQYPGELFF. V usage is TRBV5-1 and J usage is TRBJ2-2; D is perhaps TRBD1 (6 bases). Trimming pared 3 bases from V and 6 bases from J, leaving 18 bases between. This CDR3 is built from 16 residues. The germline gives CDR1 SGHRS, CDR2 YFSETQ.

This clonotype was observed a few times. The chain couples TRBV11-2 to TRBJ2-5; TRBD1 matches 7 bases. Germline trimming cut 5 bases from V and 0 bases from J; bases unmatched to any gene: 6. The CDR3 has 15 amino acids. Germline lookup yields CDR1 SGHAT and CDR2 FQNNGV. The CDR3 DNA reads TGTGCCAGCAGCACGGGACAGATGTACCAAGAGACCCAGTACTTC. This translates into CASSTGQMYQETQYF.

This rearrangement joins TRBV27 to TRBJ2-5; TRBD1 might be the D (6 bases). The germline V and J ends were trimmed by 5 bases and 11 bases, with 24 bases remaining between them. The CDR3 totals 15 residues. Germline loops: CDR1 MNHEY, CDR2 SMNVEV (reference sequence). The CDR3 sequence is CASSPPSLGAGEQYF. CDR3 nucleotide sequence: TGTGCCAGCAGTCCACCGTCCTTGGGGGCAGGGGAGCAGTACTTC.

This rearrangement joins TRBV20-1 to TRBJ2-5; 12 positions agree with TRBD2. The J call may be incorrect, as the DNA end agrees better with TRBJ2-1. The CDR3 contains 14 residues. Germline V gives CDR1 DFQATT, CDR2 SNEGSKA (reference sequence). The CDR3 region has the DNA TGCAGTGCTAGACCGGGACTAGCGGGCCCTGAGCAGTTCTTC. It yields the protein CSARPGLAGPEQFF.

The chain is built from TRBV4-3 and TRBJ1-5, with unresolved D. The germline V gene encodes CDR1 LGHNA and CDR2 YSLEER. Trimming left V 0 bases short and J 0 bases short, with 6 bases between. This CDR3 has 15 amino acids. The chain's CDR3 is CASSQDPSSNQPQHF. The CDR3 DNA reads as TGCGCCAGCAGCCAAGATCCGAGTAGCAATCAGCCCCAGCATTTT.

This clonotype was seen at least ten times. The V gene is TRBV12-3 or TRBV12-4, the J gene TRBJ2-5; tentative D call: TRBD2 (6 bases). The J call may be incorrect, as the DNA end agrees better with TRBJ2-7. The CDR3 contains 15 residues. This chain's CDR3 is CASSPAAGTTYEQYF. The CDR3 DNA is TGTGCCAGCAGCCCCGCTGCGGGGACGACCTACGAGCAGTACTTC.

This rearrangement joins TRBV7-2 to TRBJ1-3, with a weak D call TRBD1 (5 bases). The length of the CDR3 is 14 residues. V shed 5 bases and J shed 2 bases, with 10 bases lying between them. CDR1 is SGHTA, CDR2 FQGNSA, per germline. The chain's CDR3 is CASSPPTAGNTIYF. In DNA, the CDR3 is TGTGCCAGCAGCCCCCCGACAGCTGGAAACACCATATATTTT.

V usage is TRBV6-1 and J usage is TRBJ2-1; D call uncertain. The DNA end lines up better with TRBJ2-5; the J call may be wrong. Germline lookup yields CDR1 MNHNS and CDR2 SASEGT. The CDR3 totals 13 residues. CDR3 in amino acids: CASSVALQETQYF. Written as DNA, the CDR3 is TGTGCCAGCAGTGTGGCACTGCAAGAGACCCAGTACTTC.

This clonotype appeared a few times. The chain uses TRBV20-1 and TRBJ1-5; TRBD1 matches at 8 bases. The CDR3 has 15 residues. V shed 6 bases, J shed 3 bases, and the junction held 10 bases outside the gene matches. Germline V CDR1 and CDR2: DFQATT, SNEGSKA (reference sequence). CDR3 sequence reads: CSAPRTGSANQPQHF. The CDR3, as DNA: TGCAGTGCCCCCCGGACAGGGAGTGCCAATCAGCCCCAGCATTTT.

This chain joins TRBV27 and TRBJ2-1, with D possibly matching TRBD1 (6 bases). The V end lost 2 bases, the J end lost 5 bases, and 19 bases lay between the germline ends. The CDR3 runs to 17 residues. Germline V gene data show CDR1 as MNHEY and CDR2 as SMNVEV (reference sequence). This CDR3 reads CASSLAPDSPGDNEQFF. Written as DNA, the CDR3 is TGTGCCAGCAGTTTAGCCCCGGACTCTCCAGGGGACAATGAGCAGTTCTTC.

On this clonotype itself: One junction end does not reproduce the germline sequence, and a read error may be involved. The V gene is TRBV7-2, the J gene TRBJ2-7; 7 bases line up with TRBD1. Germline V gene sequence: CDR1 SGHTA, CDR2 FQGNSA. The CDR3 length is 15 residues. This CDR3 is CAGSLAGTVAYEQYF. CDR3 DNA sequence: TGTGCCGGCAGCTTAGCCGGGACAGTTGCTTACGAGCAGTACTTC.